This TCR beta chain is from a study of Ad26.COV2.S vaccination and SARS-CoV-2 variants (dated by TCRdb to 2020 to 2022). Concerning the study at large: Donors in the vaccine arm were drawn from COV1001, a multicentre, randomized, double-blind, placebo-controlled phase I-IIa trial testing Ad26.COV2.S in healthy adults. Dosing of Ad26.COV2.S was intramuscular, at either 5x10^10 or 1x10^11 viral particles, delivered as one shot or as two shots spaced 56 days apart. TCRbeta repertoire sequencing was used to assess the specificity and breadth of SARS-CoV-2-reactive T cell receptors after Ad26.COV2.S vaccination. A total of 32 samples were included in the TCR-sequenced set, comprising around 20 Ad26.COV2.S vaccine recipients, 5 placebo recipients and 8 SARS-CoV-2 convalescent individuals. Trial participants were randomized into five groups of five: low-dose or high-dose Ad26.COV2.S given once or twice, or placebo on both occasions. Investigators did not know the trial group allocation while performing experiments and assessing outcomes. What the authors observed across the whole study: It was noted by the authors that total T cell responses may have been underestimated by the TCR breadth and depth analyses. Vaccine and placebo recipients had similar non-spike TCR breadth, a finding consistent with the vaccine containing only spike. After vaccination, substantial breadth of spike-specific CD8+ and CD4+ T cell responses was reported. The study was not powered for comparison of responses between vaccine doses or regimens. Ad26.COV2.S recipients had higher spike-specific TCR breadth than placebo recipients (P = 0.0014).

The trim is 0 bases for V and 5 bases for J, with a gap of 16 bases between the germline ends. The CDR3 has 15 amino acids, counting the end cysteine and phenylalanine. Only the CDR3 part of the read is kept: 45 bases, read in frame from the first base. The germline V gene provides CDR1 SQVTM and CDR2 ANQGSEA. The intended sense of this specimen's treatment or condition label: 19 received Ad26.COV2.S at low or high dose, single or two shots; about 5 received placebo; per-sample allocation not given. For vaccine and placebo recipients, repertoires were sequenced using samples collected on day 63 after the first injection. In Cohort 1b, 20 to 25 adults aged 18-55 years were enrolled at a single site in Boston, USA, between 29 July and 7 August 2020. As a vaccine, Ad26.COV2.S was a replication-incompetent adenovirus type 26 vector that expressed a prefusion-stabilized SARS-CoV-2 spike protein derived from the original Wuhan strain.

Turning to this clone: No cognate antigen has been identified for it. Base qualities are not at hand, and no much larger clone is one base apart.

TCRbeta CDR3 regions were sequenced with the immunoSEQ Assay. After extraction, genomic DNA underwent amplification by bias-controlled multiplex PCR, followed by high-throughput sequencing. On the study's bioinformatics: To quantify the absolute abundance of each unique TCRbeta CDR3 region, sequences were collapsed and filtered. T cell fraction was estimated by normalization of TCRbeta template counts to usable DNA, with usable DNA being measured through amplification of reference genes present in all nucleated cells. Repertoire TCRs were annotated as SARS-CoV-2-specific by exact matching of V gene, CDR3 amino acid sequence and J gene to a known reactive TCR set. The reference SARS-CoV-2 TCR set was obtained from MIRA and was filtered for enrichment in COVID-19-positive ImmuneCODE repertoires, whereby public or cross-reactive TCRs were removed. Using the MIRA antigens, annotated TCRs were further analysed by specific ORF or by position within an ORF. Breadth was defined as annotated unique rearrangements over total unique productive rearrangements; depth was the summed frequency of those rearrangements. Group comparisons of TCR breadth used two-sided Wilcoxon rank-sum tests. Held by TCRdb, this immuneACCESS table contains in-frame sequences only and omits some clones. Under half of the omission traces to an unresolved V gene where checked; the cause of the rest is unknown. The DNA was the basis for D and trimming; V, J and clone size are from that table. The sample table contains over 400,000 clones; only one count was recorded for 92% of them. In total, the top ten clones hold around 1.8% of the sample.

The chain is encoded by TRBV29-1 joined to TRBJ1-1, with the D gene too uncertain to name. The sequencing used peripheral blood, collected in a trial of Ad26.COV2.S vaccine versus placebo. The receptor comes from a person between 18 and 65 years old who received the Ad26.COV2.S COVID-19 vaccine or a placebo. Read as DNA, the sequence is TGCAGCGTTGAAGATCGGGCCTTTACGTCTACTGAAGCTTTCTTT. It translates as CSVEDRAFTSTEAFF.